The rows below give T cell receptor beta chains drawn from one sample of a study of cytomegalovirus exposure and HLA in healthy donors. Using immunoSEQ multiplex PCR, the repertoire was profiled, and TCRdb retains in-frame clones only, with some absent. Of roughly 160,000 clones listed, 80% to 90% are singletons. Sequencing was performed on PBMCs. Every receptor here comes from a male donor in good health and CMV-seronegative. Each CDR3 is given without its conserved first and last residue.

V: TRBV2; J: TRBJ2-3; CDR3: ASTLAGGADTQY
V: TRBV2; J: TRBJ2-1; CDR3: ASQVAGGPREQF
V: TRBV28; J: TRBJ1-1; CDR3: ASSSGTQRRKATEAF
V: TRBV5-6; J: TRBJ2-7; CDR3: ASSYYRTGMLSEQY
V: TRBV5-1; J: TRBJ2-7; CDR3: ASSKGTAGYEQY
V: TRBV28; J: TRBJ2-7; CDR3: ASLGQGEREQY
V: TRBV7-2; J: TRBJ2-7; CDR3: ASSPRTGASYEQY
V: TRBV11-2; J: TRBJ2-7; CDR3: ASSLQSGLGYEQY
V: TRBV7-9; J: TRBJ2-2; CDR3: SSSHRDGELF
V: TRBV7-8; J: TRBJ2-7; CDR3: ASSLGPSYEQY
V: TRBV19; J: TRBJ2-3; CDR3: ASRGWASGRADTQY
V: TRBV6-5; J: TRBJ2-7; CDR3: ASSWDRTSYEQY
V: TRBV30; J: TRBJ1-2; CDR3: AWSVRGTGAGRWGYT
V: TRBV18; J: TRBJ2-1; CDR3: ASSPRTSGSSYNEQF
V: TRBV7-9; J: TRBJ2-7; CDR3: ASSPMGTATEQY
V: TRBV5-1; J: TRBJ2-5; CDR3: ASSWDGGLETQY
V: TRBV5-1; J: TRBJ2-2; CDR3: ASSLASNTGELF
V: TRBV9; J: TRBJ1-1; CDR3: ASSVGTGRNTEAF
V: TRBV7-9; J: TRBJ1-4; CDR3: ASSTAGTGRFREKLF
V: TRBV4-3; J: TRBJ1-2; CDR3: ASSRVTGSGYP
V: TRBV19; J: TRBJ1-2; CDR3: ASSRPGTSSSPYGYT
V: TRBV5-1; J: TRBJ2-7; CDR3: ASSLDGLEGFEQY
V: TRBV5-4; J: TRBJ1-6; CDR3: ASSGGQGVNSPLH